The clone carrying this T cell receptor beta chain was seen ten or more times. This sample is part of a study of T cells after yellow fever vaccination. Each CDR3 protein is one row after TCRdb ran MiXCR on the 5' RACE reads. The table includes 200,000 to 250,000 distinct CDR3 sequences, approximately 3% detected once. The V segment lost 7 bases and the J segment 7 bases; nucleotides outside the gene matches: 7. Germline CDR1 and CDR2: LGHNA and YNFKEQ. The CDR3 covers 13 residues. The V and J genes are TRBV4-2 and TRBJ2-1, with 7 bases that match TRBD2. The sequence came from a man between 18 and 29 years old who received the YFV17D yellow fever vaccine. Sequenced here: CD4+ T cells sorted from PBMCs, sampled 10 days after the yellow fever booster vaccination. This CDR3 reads CASNRGGGNEQFF. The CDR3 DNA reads TGTGCCAGCAACCGGGGCGGGGGTAATGAGCAGTTCTTC.